This T cell receptor (beta chain) was recovered during a study of T-cell memory formation after mild COVID-19. This clonotype showed up just a few times. Its antigen is still unknown. General study findings and limits: Contracting clones from day 15 to 85 had balanced CD4/CD8; later expanders favoured CD4+.

Each CDR3 protein is one row after TCRdb ran MiXCR on the 5' RACE reads. The top ten hold about an eighth of the sample, which has about 470,000 distinct CDR3 sequences, roughly 23% seen once. Germline CDR1 LNHDA, CDR2 SQIVND (reference sequence). V lost 5 bases to trimming and J lost 10 bases; unmatched junction nucleotides: 6. This CDR3 spans 12 amino acids. The sequencing sample was made of PBMCs or a T cell subset sorted from them (not recorded which). The sequence was obtained from an adult woman who had mild COVID-19 (a few samples of this study predate the infection). Cell type and time point are not known. The V call is TRBV19, the J call TRBJ1-1; TRBD1 matches 8 bases. In nucleotides, the CDR3 is TGTGCCAGTAGTGCAGGACAGGGTAGAGCTTTCTTT. Its translation is CASSAGQGRAFF.